The T cell receptor beta chain under discussion was sequenced for a study of blood T cell repertoires in COVID-19. Study background: Samples came from the United States, Italy and Spain, spanning acute and convalescent COVID-19. Sources were T cells, B-cell-depleted T cells, or PBMCs; the material itself was cDNA or gDNA.

Per the study methods: For nucleated cells, counts were estimated from reference gene primer amplification. Sequencing was performed with immunoSEQ multiplex PCR; in TCRdb, only in-frame clones are kept and a portion is missing. V, J and clone size were drawn from that table, and D and trimming were deduced from the DNA. The table has some 53,000 clones, roughly 89% seen once. Trimming shortened V by 0 bases and J by 4 bases, and 12 bases separated the two germline ends. Per the germline V gene, CDR1 is LGHNA and CDR2 is YSLEER. The CDR3 spans 15 residues. This receptor was taken from a man aged 60 to 69 with active COVID-19. The chain couples TRBV4-3 to TRBJ1-2, with a tentative D call TRBD1 (5 bases). Sequences were obtained from peripheral blood. The CDR3 sequence is CASSQEVGRVYGYTF. Written as DNA, the CDR3 is TGCGCCAGCAGCCAAGAAGTGGGCAGGGTCTATGGCTACACCTTC.